This passage covers 20 T cell receptor beta chains from one sample sequenced in a study of T cell responses to AZD1222 COVID-19 vaccine. Using immunoSEQ multiplex PCR, the repertoire was profiled, and TCRdb retains in-frame clones only, with some absent. The data hold about 160,000 clones, with 88% observed a single time. The sample was peripheral blood, taken 28 days after the second AZD1222 dose. These receptors were collected from an adult who received the AZD1222 COVID-19 vaccine.

V usage is TRBV2 and J usage is TRBJ2-3; 7 nucleotides agree with TRBD1. CDR1 is SNHLY, CDR2 FYNNEI, per germline. V was clipped by 2 bases and J by 4 bases; unmatched bases: 6. The CDR3 runs 15 residues. CDR3 nucleotides: TGTGCCAGCAGTGAAAAAGGGGGCATCTCAGATACGCAGTATTTT. This encodes CASSEKGGISDTQYF.

This chain connects TRBV2 to TRBJ2-1; D is undetermined. The length of the CDR3 is 14 residues. Germline V gene lookup returns CDR1 SNHLY and CDR2 FYNNEI. V lost 4 bases, J lost 5 bases, and 12 bases lay in between. CDR3 in DNA: TGTGCCAGCAGTGCTGAAGCCAAAAACAATGAGCAGTTCTTC. It is translated as CASSAEAKNNEQFF.

J is TRBJ2-3 and V is TRBV9; 9 bases agree with TRBD2. After removal of 3 bases from V and 4 bases from J, the junction contained 3 bases not matched to a gene. The CDR3 covers 14 residues. The germline gives CDR1 SGDLS, CDR2 YYNGEE. The CDR3 region has the DNA TGTGCCAGCAGCGAAGCGGGGGGAGCAGATACGCAGTATTTT. This gives the protein CASSEAGGADTQYF.

V and J are TRBV14 and TRBJ2-5; D remains ambiguous. The V end was cut by 4 bases, the J end by 4 bases, with 13 bases between. CDR1 is SGHDN and CDR2 is FVKESK in the germline V gene. The CDR3 sequence is 14 residues long. The DNA for the CDR3 is TGTGCCAGCAGCCCTAGACTTCGTGGAGAGACCCAGTACTTC. Its protein product is CASSPRLRGETQYF.

This chain uses TRBV10-3 with TRBJ2-6; no firm D call. Trimming removed 8 bases from V and 0 bases from J, with 8 bases in between. This CDR3 has 14 residues. Germline V gene lookup returns CDR1 ENHRY and CDR2 SYGVKD. In DNA, the CDR3 is TGTGCCATCGGTTCAGGCTCTGGGGCCAACGTCCTGACTTTC. Its protein is CAIGSGSGANVLTF.

The chain is built from TRBV18 and TRBJ1-1, with a weak D call TRBD1 (5 bases). CDR1 and CDR2 (germline): KGHSH, LQKENI. The ends were cut back, 4 bases at V and 1 base at J, with 10 bases in the middle. The CDR3 runs 14 residues. This chain's CDR3 is CASSQSQGNTEAFF. Here the CDR3 DNA reads TGTGCCAGCTCACAATCCCAGGGGAACACTGAAGCTTTCTTT.

The rearrangement uses TRBV2 and TRBJ1-1; a weak D match, TRBD1 (5 bases). CDR1 is SNHLY, CDR2 FYNNEI, per germline. Trimming left V 4 bases short and J 2 bases short, with 8 bases between. The CDR3 length is 13 residues. CDR3 region: CASSVTVNTEAFF. Here the CDR3 DNA reads TGTGCCAGCAGTGTGACAGTCAACACTGAAGCTTTCTTT.

The chain couples TRBV7-9 to TRBJ2-7; 9 nucleotides agree with TRBD1. The germline gives CDR1 SEHNR, CDR2 FQNEAQ (reference sequence). J lost 2 bases, V lost 1 base, and 9 bases had no gene match. This CDR3 has 17 amino acids. The CDR3 spells CASSLGRRQGGAYEQYF. The CDR3 DNA is TGTGCCAGCAGCTTAGGAAGAAGACAGGGGGGTGCCTACGAGCAGTACTTC. Full variable domain (missing parts from reference TRBV7-9 and TRBJ2-7): DTGVSQNPRHKITKRGQNVTFRCDPISEHNRLYWYRQTLGQGPEFLTYFQNEAQLEKSRLLSDRFSAERPKGSFSTLEIQRTEQGDSAMYLCASSLGRRQGGAYEQYFGPGTRLTVT.

This sequence joins TRBV5-4 and TRBJ1-6; possibly TRBD1 for D (6 bases). Germline V gene data show CDR1 as SGHNT and CDR2 as YYREEE (reference sequence). V shed 4 bases and J shed 0 bases, with 11 bases lying between them. This CDR3 has 16 amino acids. The CDR3 region has the DNA TGTGCCAGCAGCATACAGGGAATCTCCTATAATTCACCCCTCCACTTT. This translates into CASSIQGISYNSPLHF.

The chain combines TRBV3-1 (or the pseudogene TRBV3-2) with TRBJ1-6; TRBD1 is a possible D gene (6 bases). CDR1 and CDR2 (germline): LGHDT, YNNKEL (reference sequence). V lost 5 bases and J 4 bases, leaving 9 bases between the germline ends. The CDR3 is made up of 14 amino acids. The CDR3 sequence: CASSSGQYNSPLHF. The CDR3 DNA follows: TGTGCCAGCAGCTCAGGACAGTATAATTCACCCCTCCACTTT.

This chain links TRBV29-1 with TRBJ1-1; the D is unclear. Germline CDR1 and CDR2: SQVTM and ANQGSEA. V was clipped by 0 bases and J by 0 bases, with 5 bases between them. The CDR3 sequence is 13 residues long. DNA for the CDR3: TGCAGCGTTGAAGAAGGTCTGAACACTGAAGCTTTCTTT. It encodes CSVEEGLNTEAFF.

This chain connects TRBV5-1 to TRBJ1-2, with D possibly matching TRBD1 (5 bases). Germline CDR1 and CDR2: SGHRS and YFSETQ. The V and J ends lost 0 bases and 7 bases respectively, with 10 bases between them. This CDR3 is built from 13 residues. The CDR3 nucleotides are TGCGCCAGCAGCTTGGGGGGGAGCGCTGGCTACACCTTC. It yields the protein CASSLGGSAGYTF.

The chain recombines TRBV18 with TRBJ2-2; D ambiguous. The V end lost 2 bases, the J end lost 1 base, and 8 bases lay between the germline ends. The CDR3 loop spans 15 amino acids. Per the germline V gene, CDR1 is KGHSH and CDR2 is LQKENI. CDR3 loop: CASSPNPGNTGELFF. In DNA form, the CDR3 reads TGTGCCAGCTCACCAAATCCGGGGAACACCGGGGAGCTGTTTTTT.

The chain links TRBV6-5 to TRBJ2-7; 9 nucleotides align to TRBD1. V lost 7 bases, J lost 6 bases, and 13 bases stayed unmatched. This CDR3 region has 15 residues. CDR1 and CDR2 (germline): MNHEY, SVGAGI. CDR3 coding DNA: TGTGCCAGCAACAACCCGGGACAGGGTTTAGGCGAGCAGTACTTC. Translating gives CASNNPGQGLGEQYF.

The chain recombines TRBV5-5 with TRBJ1-1, with a weak D call TRBD1 (5 bases). The CDR3 contains 13 residues. The ends were cut back, 2 bases at V and 4 bases at J, with 9 bases in the middle. CDR1 is SGHKS and CDR2 is YYEKEE in the germline V gene (reference sequence). CDR3: CASSFWGRTEAFF. CDR3 sequence (DNA): TGTGCCAGCAGCTTTTGGGGCCGCACTGAAGCTTTCTTT.

The rearrangement joins TRBV9 to TRBJ1-4, with D tentatively TRBD1 (5 bases). Trimming took 0 bases from V and 8 from J, leaving 17 bases between them. This CDR3 contains 16 residues. CDR1 SGDLS and CDR2 YYNGEE come from the germline V gene. The CDR3 protein is CASSVGLDTTTEKLFF. Here the CDR3 DNA reads TGTGCCAGCAGCGTAGGGCTGGACACAACCACCGAAAAACTGTTTTTT.

The rearrangement joins TRBV2 to TRBJ2-5; D gene ambiguous. V shed 2 bases and J shed 4 bases, with 5 bases lying between them. The CDR3 runs 12 residues. In germline, CDR1 is SNHLY, CDR2 FYNNEI. CDR3 region: CASSESGETQYF. DNA of the CDR3: TGTGCCAGCAGTGAAAGTGGAGAGACCCAGTACTTC.

The V and J genes are TRBV3-1 (or the pseudogene TRBV3-2) and TRBJ2-1, with D uncertain. V lost 0 bases and J lost 12, with 21 bases in between. The germline gives CDR1 LGHDT, CDR2 YNNKEL (reference sequence). The CDR3 extends over 16 amino acids. The CDR3 here is CASSQDRLGPNLGQFF. CDR3 coding DNA: TGTGCCAGCAGCCAAGATCGGCTGGGTCCGAACCTGGGGCAGTTCTTC.

The J gene is TRBJ1-5, the V gene TRBV13, with 7 bases aligning to TRBD1. V lost 4 bases to trimming and J lost 3 bases; unmatched junction nucleotides: 6. This CDR3 is 15 amino acids long. CDR1 and CDR2 from the germline V gene are PRHDT and FYEKMQ (reference sequence). CDR3 nucleotide sequence: TGTGCCAGCAGCTCTAGGGACAGCCCCAATCAGCCCCAGCATTTT. Translating it yields CASSSRDSPNQPQHF.

V usage is TRBV10-3 and J usage is TRBJ2-1; 9 nucleotides match TRBD1. This CDR3 is built from 16 residues. The V segment lost 2 bases and the J segment 7 bases; nucleotides outside the gene matches: 9. The germline gives CDR1 ENHRY, CDR2 SYGVKD. The CDR3 bases are TGTGCCATCAGTGAGAGGGTGACGACAGGGGGGAATGAGCAGTTCTTC. Its translation: CAISERVTTGGNEQFF.